Only a few counts were recorded for the clone carrying this T cell receptor (beta chain). Its target is unknown. The data were taken from a study of T-cell memory formation after mild COVID-19. Overall study findings and caveats: Day 15 to 85 contracting clones showed balanced CD4/CD8; day 15 to 37 expanders favored CD4+. Prior to infection, memory already included some responding clones, suggesting cross-reactive memory joined.

Constant-segment-primed 5'RACE gave TCR alpha and TCR beta cDNA libraries with sample barcodes and UMIs. MiXCR was run by TCRdb on the 5' RACE reads, yielding one entry per CDR3 protein. The sample lists under 700,000 distinct CDR3 sequences; about a fifth were seen once. Germline values: CDR1 GTSNPN, CDR2 SVGIG (reference sequence). The V end lost 7 bases, the J end lost 5 bases, and 13 bases lay between the germline ends. The CDR3 loop spans 12 amino acids. The receptor's source is an adult woman who had mild COVID-19 (a few samples of this study predate the infection). Cell type and time point are not known. This chain links TRBV30 with TRBJ2-3, with a possible D match to TRBD1 (6 bases). Sequenced: PBMCs or a T cell subset sorted from them (not recorded which). The CDR3 here is CALGWGQDTQYF. For the CDR3, the DNA is TGTGCCTTAGGGTGGGGACAAGATACGCAGTATTTT.